Listed here are 21 T cell receptor beta chains from one sample, sequenced in a study of blood T cell repertoires in COVID-19. Clones were sequenced by immunoSEQ multiplex PCR, and TCRdb holds only the in-frame ones, with some missing. Of fewer than 50,000 clones in the sample, roughly nine tenths were seen once. Material: peripheral blood. Receptor source: a human donor in a cohort sampled during active COVID-19.

This clone has just one count. The chain recombines TRBV10-1 with TRBJ2-5; 9 nucleotides match TRBD2. CDR3 size: 16 residues. Germline lookup yields CDR1 WNHNN and CDR2 SYGVQD (reference sequence). Trimming at V came to 5 bases and at J to 5 bases, leaving 12 bases not matched to a gene. DNA of the CDR3: TGCGCCAGCAGTTCCGACCTTAGCGGGAGTGCTGAGACCCAGTACTTC. Its protein product is CASSSDLSGSAETQYF.

The genes are TRBV25-1 and TRBJ1-3; 7 nucleotides line up with TRBD1. V lost 5 bases and J lost 0; bases outside the gene matches: 7. CDR3 size: 16 residues. Looked up from germline, CDR1 is MGHDK and CDR2 is SYGVNS. CDR3 region: CASSRQGVFSGNTIYF. CDR3 coding DNA: TGTGCCAGCAGTCGGCAGGGGGTTTTCTCTGGAAACACCATATATTTT.

The rearrangement uses TRBV2 and TRBJ1-1, with D possibly being TRBD1 (5 bases). V lost 7 bases to trimming and J lost 5 bases, with 20 bases between them. CDR1 is SNHLY, CDR2 FYNNEI, per germline. The CDR3 is 15 residues long. The CDR3 region has the DNA TGTGCCAGCAACCGGCCGGGGGTATTGGGGACTGAAGCTTTCTTT. This encodes CASNRPGVLGTEAFF.

The chain employs TRBV6-6 and TRBJ2-7; 7 bases map to TRBD2. The CDR3 totals 16 residues. The ends lost 5 bases at V and 5 bases at J; junction bases unmatched: 15. CDR1 and CDR2 from the germline V gene are MNHNY and SVGAGI (reference sequence). This chain's CDR3 is CASSPPSGGSLNEQYF. CDR3 sequence (DNA): TGTGCCAGCAGTCCCCCGTCGGGCGGGAGCCTCAACGAGCAGTACTTC.

The rearrangement links TRBV27 to TRBJ2-1, with 7 bases that match TRBD2. CDR3 length equals 15 residues. The trim removed 6 bases at V and 3 bases at J, leaving 8 bases unmatched. The germline V gene encodes CDR1 MNHEY and CDR2 SMNVEV (reference sequence). This CDR3 is CASRDLAERYNEQFF. CDR3 in DNA: TGTGCCAGCAGAGATCTAGCGGAGCGCTACAATGAGCAGTTCTTC.

This chain links TRBV19 with TRBJ2-1, with unresolved D. This CDR3 region has 11 residues. V lost 3 bases and J 15 bases, leaving 12 bases between the germline ends. Looked up from germline, CDR1 is LNHDA and CDR2 is SQIVND (reference sequence). Here the CDR3 reads CASSIGSVPFF. The CDR3 nucleotides are TGTGCCAGTAGTATCGGGTCAGTCCCGTTCTTC.

V gene TRBV28 combines with J gene TRBJ1-1; D is unclear. The V end was cut by 0 bases, the J end by 2 bases, with 7 bases between. Per the germline V gene, CDR1 is MDHEN and CDR2 is SYDVKM. This CDR3 has 14 residues. Here the CDR3 DNA reads TGTGCCAGCAGTTTATGGAGGCTTAACACTGAAGCTTTCTTT. This translates into CASSLWRLNTEAFF.

The genes are TRBV24-1 and TRBJ1-6; perhaps TRBD1 as D (5 bases). V lost 4 bases and J lost 12, with 9 bases in between. Germline V gives CDR1 KGHDR, CDR2 SFDVKD. The CDR3 consists of 12 residues. Written as DNA, the CDR3 is TGTGCCACCAGTGACCCAGGACAACCCCTCCACTTT. Protein: CATSDPGQPLHF.

The chain uses TRBV5-1 and TRBJ2-3; 9 nucleotides match TRBD2. V lost 1 base to trimming and J lost 0 bases; unmatched junction nucleotides: 3. There are 16 residues in the CDR3. The germline gives CDR1 SGHRS, CDR2 YFSETQ. CDR3 protein: CASSLRTSGSTDTQYF. CDR3 DNA sequence: TGCGCCAGCAGCTTGCGTACTAGCGGGAGCACAGATACGCAGTATTTT.

Concerning this clone itself: The junction and the germline gene differ at one end; a read error may be behind it. The chain is built from TRBV6-1 and TRBJ1-2; 7 bases agree with TRBD1. The CDR3 extends over 13 amino acids. Germline V gene sequence: CDR1 MNHNS, CDR2 SASEGT. CDR3 loop: CASREGQDYGYTF. The CDR3 DNA reads as TGTGCCAGCAGGGAAGGACAGGACTATGGCTACACCTTC.

Only a few counts were recorded for this clone. The chain employs TRBV29-1 and TRBJ2-7; TRBD2 might be the D (7 bases). The CDR3 totals 12 residues. V was trimmed by 8 bases and J by 3 bases, leaving 14 bases between them. Germline V gives CDR1 SQVTM, CDR2 ANQGSEA. CDR3 coding DNA: TGCAGCCCTGGGGGAGGGGGCTACGAGCAGTACGTC. Its protein is CSPGGGGYEQYV.

The chain recombines TRBV5-3 with TRBJ1-1, with 8 bases lining up with TRBD1. TRBV5-3 is an ORF, with its function uncertain. The CDR3 consists of 14 residues. Trimming at V came to 4 bases and at J to 4 bases, leaving 6 bases not matched to a gene. CDR3 nucleotides: TGTGCCAGAAGCCTTGACAGGGGAGTCACTGAAGCTTTCTTT. This codes for CARSLDRGVTEAFF.

This clone has a single count. This chain connects TRBV2 to TRBJ1-4; D ambiguous. Germline loops: CDR1 SNHLY, CDR2 FYNNEI. The ends were cut back, 1 base at V and 8 bases at J, with 17 bases in the middle. The CDR3 spans 16 residues. CDR3 coding DNA: TGTGCCAGCAGTGAAGGCGGCGGGGTAGGAGGGGAAAAACTGTTTTTT. Amino acids: CASSEGGGVGGEKLFF.

The gene calls are TRBV21-1 and TRBJ2-2; the D call TRBD2 from the table was never checked on the DNA. TRBV21-1 is reported as a pseudogene. This CDR3 contains 15 residues. The CDR3 coding sequence is TGTGCCAGCACCGACTGTTGCCCGAACACCGGGGAGCTGTTTTTT. It yields the protein CASTDCCPNTGELFF.

Only one count was recorded for this clone. This chain joins TRBV7-9 and TRBJ1-3, with D possibly TRBD1 on 6 matching bases. V lost 6 bases to trimming and J lost 0 bases, with 12 bases between them. The length of the CDR3 is 15 residues. CDR1 and CDR2 from the germline V gene are SEHNR and FQNEAQ (reference sequence). CDR3 bases: TGTGCCAGCAGTTTCCTGGACAGCTCTGGAAACACCATATATTTT. Translated, it gives CASSFLDSSGNTIYF.

The J gene is TRBJ2-7, the V gene TRBV3-1 (or the pseudogene TRBV3-2); 10 nucleotides line up with TRBD2. There are 14 residues in the CDR3. Trimming removed 4 bases from V and 3 bases from J; junction bases left unmatched: 3. CDR1 and CDR2 from the germline V gene are LGHDT and YNNKEL (reference sequence). DNA of the CDR3: TGTGCCAGCAGCCCTGGACTAGCGGTCTACGAGCAGTACTTC. It codes for CASSPGLAVYEQYF.

This sequence joins TRBV7-8 and TRBJ1-1; no firm D call. Trimming stripped 8 bases from V and 4 bases from J, with 17 bases between. CDR3 length equals 14 residues. CDR1 is SGHVS, CDR2 FQNEAQ, per germline. The CDR3 protein is CASLSRVSGTEAFF. The DNA for the CDR3 is TGTGCCAGCCTCTCGCGAGTCTCGGGCACTGAAGCTTTCTTT.

The chain carries TRBV18 and TRBJ2-7; D may be TRBD2 (7 bases). V was trimmed by 8 bases and J by 2 bases, leaving 16 bases between them. Germline CDR1 and CDR2: KGHSH and LQKENI. There are 14 residues in the CDR3. This chain's CDR3 is CASTQGGATYEQYF. CDR3 nucleotides: TGTGCCAGCACCCAAGGGGGGGCTACCTACGAGCAGTACTTC.

This chain joins TRBV28 and TRBJ2-7, with 7 bases that match TRBD2. This CDR3 has 17 amino acids. In germline, CDR1 is MDHEN, CDR2 SYDVKM. J was trimmed by 0 bases and V by 1 base; bases with no gene match: 9. DNA for the CDR3: TGTGCCAGCAGTTTATCACCCCTAGCGGTCAGCTCCTACGAGCAGTACTTC. The encoded protein is CASSLSPLAVSSYEQYF.

This clone has just one count. The chain uses TRBV28 and TRBJ2-3; 9 bases are shared with TRBD2. Germline V CDR1 and CDR2: MDHEN, SYDVKM. The CDR3 contains 15 residues. J was trimmed by 6 bases and V by 5 bases; bases with no gene match: 9. This chain's CDR3 is CASSVPLAGMDTQYF. CDR3 nucleotide sequence: TGTGCCAGCAGTGTGCCACTAGCGGGTATGGATACGCAGTATTTT.

CDR3 in DNA: TGTGCCAGCAGCCCTAGCGCCGGCCTCTCTGGAAACACCATATATTTT. This gives the protein CASSPSAGLSGNTIYF. V is TRBV7-6 and J is TRBJ1-3; no clear D. This CDR3 has 16 residues. Trimming pared 5 bases from V and 0 bases from J, leaving 14 bases between. Per germline, CDR1 SGHVS and CDR2 FNYEAQ.